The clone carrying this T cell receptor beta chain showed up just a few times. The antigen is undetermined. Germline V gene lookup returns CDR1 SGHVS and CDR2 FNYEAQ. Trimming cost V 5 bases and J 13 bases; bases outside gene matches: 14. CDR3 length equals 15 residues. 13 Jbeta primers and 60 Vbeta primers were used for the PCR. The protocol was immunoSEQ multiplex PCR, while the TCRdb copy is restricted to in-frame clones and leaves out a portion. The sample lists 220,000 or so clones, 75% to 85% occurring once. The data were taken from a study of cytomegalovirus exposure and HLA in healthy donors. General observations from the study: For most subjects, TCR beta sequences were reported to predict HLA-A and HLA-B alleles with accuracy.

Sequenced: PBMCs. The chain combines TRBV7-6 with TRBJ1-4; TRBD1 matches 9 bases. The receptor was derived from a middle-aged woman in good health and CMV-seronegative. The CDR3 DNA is TGTGCCAGCAGCCCGGGGGGGACAGGGATAAAGTCACTGTTTTTT. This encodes CASSPGGTGIKSLFF.